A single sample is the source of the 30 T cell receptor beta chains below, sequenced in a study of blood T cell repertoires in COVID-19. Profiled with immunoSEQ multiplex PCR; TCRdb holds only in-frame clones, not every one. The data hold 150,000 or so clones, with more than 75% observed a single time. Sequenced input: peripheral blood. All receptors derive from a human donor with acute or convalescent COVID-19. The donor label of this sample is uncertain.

CDR3 protein: CASSEIAGQGAEKLFF. In DNA form, the CDR3 reads TGTGCCAGCAGTGAAATTGCGGGACAGGGGGCGGAAAAACTGTTTTTT. The V gene is TRBV2, the J gene TRBJ1-4; TRBD1 aligns across 12 bases. The CDR3 runs to 16 residues. V lost 2 bases and J lost 8; bases outside the gene matches: 6. Germline V gene lookup returns CDR1 SNHLY and CDR2 FYNNEI.

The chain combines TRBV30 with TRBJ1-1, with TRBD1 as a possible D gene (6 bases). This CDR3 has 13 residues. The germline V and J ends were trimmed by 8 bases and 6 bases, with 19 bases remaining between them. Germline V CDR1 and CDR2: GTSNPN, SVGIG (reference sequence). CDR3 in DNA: TGTGCCCCCCGGACAGCCGGGGTCGCTGAAGCTTTCTTT. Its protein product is CAPRTAGVAEAFF.

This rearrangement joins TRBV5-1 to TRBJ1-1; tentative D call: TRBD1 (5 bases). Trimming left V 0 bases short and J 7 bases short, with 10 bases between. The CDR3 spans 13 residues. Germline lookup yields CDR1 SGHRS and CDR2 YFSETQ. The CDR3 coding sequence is TGCGCCAGCAGCTTGGCCAGGGACTTTGAAGCTTTCTTT. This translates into CASSLARDFEAFF.

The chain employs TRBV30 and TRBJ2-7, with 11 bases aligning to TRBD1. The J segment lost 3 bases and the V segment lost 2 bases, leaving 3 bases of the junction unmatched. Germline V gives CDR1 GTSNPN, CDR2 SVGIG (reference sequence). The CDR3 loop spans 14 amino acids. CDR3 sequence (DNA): TGTGCCTGGAGTCCCGGGACAGGGGGCTACGAGCAGTACTTC. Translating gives CAWSPGTGGYEQYF.

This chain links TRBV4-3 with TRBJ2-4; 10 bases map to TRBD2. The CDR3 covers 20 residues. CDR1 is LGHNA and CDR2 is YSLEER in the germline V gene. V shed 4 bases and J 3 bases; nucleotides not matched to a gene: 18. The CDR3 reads CASSPTPNGLAEIFKNIQYF. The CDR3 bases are TGCGCCAGCAGCCCTACACCGAACGGACTAGCGGAGATCTTCAAAAACATTCAGTACTTC.

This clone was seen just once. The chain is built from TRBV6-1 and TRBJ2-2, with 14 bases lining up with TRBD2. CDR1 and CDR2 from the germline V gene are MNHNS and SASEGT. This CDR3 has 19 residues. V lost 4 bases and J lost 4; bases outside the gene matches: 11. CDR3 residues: CASSGLRLAGGRSTGELFF. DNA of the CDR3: TGTGCCAGCAGTGGCCTGAGACTAGCGGGGGGGCGAAGCACCGGGGAGCTGTTTTTT.

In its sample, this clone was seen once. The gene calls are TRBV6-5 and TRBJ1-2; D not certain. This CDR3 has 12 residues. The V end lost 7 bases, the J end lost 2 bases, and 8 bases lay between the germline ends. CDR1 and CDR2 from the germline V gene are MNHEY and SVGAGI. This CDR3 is CASNTRNYGYTF. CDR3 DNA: TGTGCCAGCAACACTAGGAACTATGGCTACACCTTC.

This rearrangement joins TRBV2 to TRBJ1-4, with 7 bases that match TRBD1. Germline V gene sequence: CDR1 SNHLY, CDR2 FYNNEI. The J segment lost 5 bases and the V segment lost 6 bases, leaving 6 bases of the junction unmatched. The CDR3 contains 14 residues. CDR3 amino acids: CASRRDSLNEKLFF. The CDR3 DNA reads TGTGCCAGCAGAAGGGACAGCTTGAATGAAAAACTGTTTTTT.

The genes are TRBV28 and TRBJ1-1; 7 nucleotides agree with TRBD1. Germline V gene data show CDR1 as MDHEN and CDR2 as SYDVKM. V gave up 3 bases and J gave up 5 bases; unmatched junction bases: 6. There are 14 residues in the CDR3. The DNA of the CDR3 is TGTGCCAGCAGTTTGACAGGGCGTCATACTGAAGCTTTCTTT. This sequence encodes CASSLTGRHTEAFF. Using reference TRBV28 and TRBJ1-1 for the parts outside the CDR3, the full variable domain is DVKVTQSSRYLVKRTGEKVFLECVQDMDHENMFWYRQDPGLGLRLIYFSYDVKMKEKGDIPEGYSVSREKKERFSLILESASTNQTSMYLCASSLTGRHTEAFFGQGTRLTVV.

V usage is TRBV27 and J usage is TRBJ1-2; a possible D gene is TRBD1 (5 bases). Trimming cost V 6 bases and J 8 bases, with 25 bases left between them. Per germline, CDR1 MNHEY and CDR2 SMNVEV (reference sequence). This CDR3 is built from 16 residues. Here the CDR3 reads CASRSLTAGWPWGYTF. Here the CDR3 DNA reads TGTGCCAGCAGATCCCTTACGGCAGGGTGGCCTTGGGGCTACACCTTC.

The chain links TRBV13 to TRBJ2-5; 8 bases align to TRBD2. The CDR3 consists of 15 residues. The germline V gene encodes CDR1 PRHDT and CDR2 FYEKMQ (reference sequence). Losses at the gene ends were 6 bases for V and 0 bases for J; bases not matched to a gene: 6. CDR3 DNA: TGTGCCAGCAGGCGCGGCGGGGGGTACCAAGAGACCCAGTACTTC. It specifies CASRRGGGYQETQYF. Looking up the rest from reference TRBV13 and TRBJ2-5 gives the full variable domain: AAGVIQSPRHLIKEKRETATLKCYPIPRHDTVYWYQQGPGQDPQFLISFYEKMQSDKGSIPDRFSAQQFSDYHSELNMSSLELGDSALYFCASRRGGGYQETQYFGPGTRLLVL.

The CDR3 sequence: CASNRAGRTEAFF. Here the CDR3 DNA reads TGTGCCAGCAACCGAGCAGGGCGGACTGAAGCTTTCTTT. The rearrangement joins TRBV6-5 to TRBJ1-1; D may be TRBD1 (5 bases). The germline gives CDR1 MNHEY, CDR2 SVGAGI. V was clipped by 7 bases and J by 5 bases, with 14 bases between them. This CDR3 contains 13 residues.

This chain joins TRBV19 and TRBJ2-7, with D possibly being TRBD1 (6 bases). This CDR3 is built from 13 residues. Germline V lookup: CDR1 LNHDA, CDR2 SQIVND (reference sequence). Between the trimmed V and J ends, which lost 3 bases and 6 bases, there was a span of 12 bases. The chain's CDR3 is CASSIQQGSEQYF. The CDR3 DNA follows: TGTGCCAGTAGTATTCAACAGGGAAGCGAGCAGTACTTC.

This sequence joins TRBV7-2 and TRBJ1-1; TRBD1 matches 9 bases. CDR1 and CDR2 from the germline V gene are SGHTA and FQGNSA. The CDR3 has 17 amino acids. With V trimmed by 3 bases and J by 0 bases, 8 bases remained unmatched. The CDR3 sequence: CASSLGQGRFMNTEAFF. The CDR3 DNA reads TGTGCCAGCAGCTTGGGACAGGGTCGGTTCATGAACACTGAAGCTTTCTTT.

CDR3 region: CASSFQANTEAFF. CDR3 nucleotides: TGTGCCAGCAGCTTCCAGGCGAACACTGAAGCTTTCTTT. This chain connects TRBV27 to TRBJ1-1; D not certain. The CDR3 covers 13 residues. Germline V gives CDR1 MNHEY, CDR2 SMNVEV (reference sequence). V dropped 6 bases and J dropped 1 base, with 9 bases sitting between them.

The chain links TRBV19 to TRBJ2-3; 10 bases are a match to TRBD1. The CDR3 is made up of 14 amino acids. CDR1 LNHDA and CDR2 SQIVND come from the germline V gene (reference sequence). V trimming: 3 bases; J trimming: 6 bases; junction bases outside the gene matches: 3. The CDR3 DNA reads TGTGCCAGTAGTATTCGGGGACAGGGGGATACGCAGTATTTT. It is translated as CASSIRGQGDTQYF.

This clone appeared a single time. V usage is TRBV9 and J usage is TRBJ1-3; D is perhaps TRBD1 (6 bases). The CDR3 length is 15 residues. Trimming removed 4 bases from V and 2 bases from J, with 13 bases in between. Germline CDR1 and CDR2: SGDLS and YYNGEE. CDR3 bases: TGTGCCAGCAGCTTACAACAGGGAACTGGAAACACCATATATTTT. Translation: CASSLQQGTGNTIYF.

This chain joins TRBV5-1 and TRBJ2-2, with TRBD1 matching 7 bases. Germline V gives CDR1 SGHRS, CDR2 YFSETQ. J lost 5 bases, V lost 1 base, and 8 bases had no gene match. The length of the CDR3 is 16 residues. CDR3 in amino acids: CASSLLEDRLTGELFF. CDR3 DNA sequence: TGCGCCAGCAGCTTGCTCGAGGACAGGTTGACCGGGGAGCTGTTTTTT.

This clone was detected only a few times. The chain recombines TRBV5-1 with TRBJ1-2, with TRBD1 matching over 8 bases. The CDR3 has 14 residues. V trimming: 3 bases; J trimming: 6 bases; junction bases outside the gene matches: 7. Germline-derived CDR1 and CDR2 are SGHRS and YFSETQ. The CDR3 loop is CASSSGTGYDGYTF. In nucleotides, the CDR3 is TGCGCCAGCAGCTCCGGGACAGGATATGATGGCTACACCTTC.

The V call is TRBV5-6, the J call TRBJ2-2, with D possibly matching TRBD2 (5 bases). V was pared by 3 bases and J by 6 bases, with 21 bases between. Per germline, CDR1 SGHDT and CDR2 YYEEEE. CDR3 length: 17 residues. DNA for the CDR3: TGTGCCAGCAGCTCGGAGGCGCCAGCCGAAGGAGCCGGGGAGCTGTTTTTT. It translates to CASSSEAPAEGAGELFF.

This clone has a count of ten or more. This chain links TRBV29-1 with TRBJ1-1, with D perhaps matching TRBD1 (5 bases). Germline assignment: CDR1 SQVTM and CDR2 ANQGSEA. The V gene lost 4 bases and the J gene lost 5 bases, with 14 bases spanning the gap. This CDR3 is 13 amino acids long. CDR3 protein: CSVGISGRTEAFF. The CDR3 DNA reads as TGCAGCGTTGGTATTTCAGGGAGGACTGAAGCTTTCTTT. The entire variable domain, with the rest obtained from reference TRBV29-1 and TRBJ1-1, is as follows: SAVISQKPSRDICQRGTSLTIQCQVDSQVTMMFWYRQQPGQSLTLIATANQGSEATYESGFVIDKFPISRPNLTFSTLTVSNMSPEDSSIYLCSVGISGRTEAFFGQGTRLTVV.

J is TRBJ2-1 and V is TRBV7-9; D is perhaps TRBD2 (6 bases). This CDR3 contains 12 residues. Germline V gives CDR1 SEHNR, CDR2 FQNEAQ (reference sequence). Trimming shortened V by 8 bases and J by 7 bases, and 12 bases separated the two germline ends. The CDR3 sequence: CASGRRGNEQFF. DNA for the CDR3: TGTGCCAGCGGCAGACGGGGGAATGAGCAGTTCTTC. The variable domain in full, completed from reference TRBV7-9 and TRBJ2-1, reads DTGVSQNPRHKITKRGQNVTFRCDPISEHNRLYWYRQTLGQGPEFLTYFQNEAQLEKSRLLSDRFSAERPKGSFSTLEIQRTEQGDSAMYLCASGRRGNEQFFGPGTRLTVL.

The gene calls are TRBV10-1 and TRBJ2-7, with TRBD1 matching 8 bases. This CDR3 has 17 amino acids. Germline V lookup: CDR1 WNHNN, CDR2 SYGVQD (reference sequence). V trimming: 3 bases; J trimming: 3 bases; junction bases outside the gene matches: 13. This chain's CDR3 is CASSEGSRDRLCYEQYF. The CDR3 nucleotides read TGCGCCAGCAGTGAAGGTTCTAGGGACAGGCTCTGCTACGAGCAGTACTTC.

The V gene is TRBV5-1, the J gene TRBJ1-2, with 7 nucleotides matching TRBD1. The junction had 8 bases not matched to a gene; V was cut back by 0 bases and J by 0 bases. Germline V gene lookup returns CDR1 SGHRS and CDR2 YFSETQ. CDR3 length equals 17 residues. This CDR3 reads CASSLGNRGQANYGYTF. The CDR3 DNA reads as TGCGCCAGCAGCTTGGGTAATCGAGGACAGGCTAACTATGGCTACACCTTC.

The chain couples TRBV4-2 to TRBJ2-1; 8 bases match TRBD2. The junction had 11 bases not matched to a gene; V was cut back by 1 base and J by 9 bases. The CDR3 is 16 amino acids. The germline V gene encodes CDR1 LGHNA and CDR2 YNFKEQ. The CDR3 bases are TGTGCCAGCAGCCAAGTGGGTAATCGGGGGGGCGGTGAGCAGTTCTTC. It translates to CASSQVGNRGGGEQFF.

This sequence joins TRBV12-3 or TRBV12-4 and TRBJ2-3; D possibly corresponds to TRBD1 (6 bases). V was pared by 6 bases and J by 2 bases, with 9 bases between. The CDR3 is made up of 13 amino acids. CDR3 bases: TGTGCCAGCAGACAGGGAAACACAGATACGCAGTATTTT. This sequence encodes CASRQGNTDTQYF.

In DNA, the CDR3 is TGTGCCAGCGTCCGGGACAGGGGTGCCGGGGAGCTGTTTTTT. It translates to CASVRDRGAGELFF. The rearrangement links TRBV19 to TRBJ2-2, with 10 bases lining up with TRBD1. The germline V gene encodes CDR1 LNHDA and CDR2 SQIVND (reference sequence). This CDR3 has 14 amino acids. Trimming cost V 9 bases and J 6 bases; bases outside gene matches: 7.

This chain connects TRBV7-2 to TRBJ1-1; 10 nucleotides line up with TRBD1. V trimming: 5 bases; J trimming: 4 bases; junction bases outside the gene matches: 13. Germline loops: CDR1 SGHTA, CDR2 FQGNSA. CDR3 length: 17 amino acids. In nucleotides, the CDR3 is TGTGCCAGCAGCCCCGGGACAGGGGTAAAGTTGGGCACTGAAGCTTTCTTT. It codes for CASSPGTGVKLGTEAFF.

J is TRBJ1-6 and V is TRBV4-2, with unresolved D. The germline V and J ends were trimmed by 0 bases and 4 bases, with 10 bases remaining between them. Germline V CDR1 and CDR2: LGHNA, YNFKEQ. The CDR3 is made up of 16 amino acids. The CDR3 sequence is CASSQDPSSYNSPLHF. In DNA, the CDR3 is TGTGCCAGCAGCCAAGACCCATCGAGTTATAATTCACCCCTCCACTTT.

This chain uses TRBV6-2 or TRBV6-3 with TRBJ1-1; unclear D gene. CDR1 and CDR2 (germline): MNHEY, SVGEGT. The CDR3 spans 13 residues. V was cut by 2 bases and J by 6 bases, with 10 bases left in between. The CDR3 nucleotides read TGTGCCAGCAGTTACGCGCAGGCCCCTGAAGCTTTCTTT. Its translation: CASSYAQAPEAFF.